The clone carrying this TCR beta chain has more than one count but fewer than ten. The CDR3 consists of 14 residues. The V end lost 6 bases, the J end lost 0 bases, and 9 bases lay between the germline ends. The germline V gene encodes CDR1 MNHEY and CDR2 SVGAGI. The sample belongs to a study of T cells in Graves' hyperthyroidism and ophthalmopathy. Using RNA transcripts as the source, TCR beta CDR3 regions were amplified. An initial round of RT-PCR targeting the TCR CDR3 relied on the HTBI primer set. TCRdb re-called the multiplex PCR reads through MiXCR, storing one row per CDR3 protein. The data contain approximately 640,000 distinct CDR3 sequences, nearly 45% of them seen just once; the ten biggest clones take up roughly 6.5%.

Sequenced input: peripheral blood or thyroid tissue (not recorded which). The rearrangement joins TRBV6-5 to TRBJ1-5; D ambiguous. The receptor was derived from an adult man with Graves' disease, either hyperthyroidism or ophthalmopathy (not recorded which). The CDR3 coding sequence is TGTGCCAGCAGGAGGGAGAATAGCAATCAGCCCCAGCATTTT. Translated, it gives CASRRENSNQPQHF.